This T cell receptor (beta chain) was profiled in a study of T cell changes during pregnancy in multiple sclerosis. Libraries were prepared by immunoSEQ multiplex PCR; TCRdb keeps only in-frame clonotypes and omits some of them. The sample comprises 55,000 to 80,000 clones, about 94% of which are singletons, and about 0.61% rests with the top ten. CDR3 length equals 14 residues. Trimming removed 8 bases from V and 4 bases from J, with 15 bases in between. CDR1 MNHEY and CDR2 SVGAGI come from the germline V gene. The chain is built from TRBV6-5 and TRBJ2-1; D gene uncertain. Sequencing was performed on peripheral blood, taken in the third trimester of pregnancy. This receptor was taken from a female donor with multiple sclerosis, enrolled in a pregnancy study. The CDR3 nucleotides read TGTGCCAGCCAACTACGTAACCAATACAATGAGCAGTTCTTC. Translation: CASQLRNQYNEQFF.